Listed below are T cell receptor beta chains from one sample, sequenced in a study of early T cells in non-severe SARS-CoV-2 infection. TCRdb reanalysed the 5' RACE reads using MiXCR and keeps one entry per CDR3 protein. The profile shows some 64,000 distinct CDR3 sequences, around 20% of them singletons. Sequenced material: whole blood, taken at baseline. Receptors were obtained from an adult who was a healthcare worker with PCR-confirmed SARS-CoV-2 infection or an uninfected control (not recorded which). Each CDR3 is given with its conserved first and last residue. D genes are given only for firm matches. Clone size is stated in some rows and not others, as once, few, many or a class when expanded.

clone size | J gene | V gene | D gene | CDR3 length | CDR3 DNA | CDR3 protein
few | TRBJ2-2 | TRBV9 | . | 15 | TGTGCCAGCAGCGTGGACAGAGCGAACACCGGGGAGCTGTTTTTT | CASSVDRANTGELFF
. | TRBJ2-1 | TRBV7-2 | . | 11 | TGTGCCAGCAGCTTATTCGATGAGCAGTTCTTC | CASSLFDEQFF
few | TRBJ2-5 | TRBV18 | . | 11 | TGTGCCAGCCAATACCTGGAGACCCAGTACTTC | CASQYLETQYF
. | TRBJ2-2 | TRBV24-1 | TRBD1 | 16 | TGTGCCACCAGTGACCCCGGGACAGTTAGCACCGGGGAGCTGTTTTTT | CATSDPGTVSTGELFF
. | TRBJ2-2 | TRBV7-6 | TRBD1 | 16 | TGTGCCAGCAGCTTAACGGACAGGGGGCGCGCCGGGGAGCTGTTTTTT | CASSLTDRGRAGELFF
few | TRBJ2-2 | TRBV6-5 | TRBD1 | 16 | TGTGCCAGCAGGAAACCGGGACAGGGGTCCACCGGGGAGCTGTTTTTT | CASRKPGQGSTGELFF
. | TRBJ2-2 | TRBV5-6 | . | 12 | TGTGCCAGCAGCTTACCCTCAGGGGAGCTGTTTTTT | CASSLPSGELFF
. | TRBJ2-3 | TRBV2 | TRBD2 | 14 | TGTGCCAGCAGCGAAAGCGGGATTTCAGATACGCAGTATTTT | CASSESGISDTQYF
few | TRBJ2-4 | TRBV12-3/TRBV12-4 | . | 18 | TGTGCCAGCAGTCCAAAGCCCCCACACACACTAGCCAAAAACATTCAGTACTTC | CASSPKPPHTLAKNIQYF
. | TRBJ1-2 | TRBV5-1 | . | 14 | TGCGCCAGCAGCTTGGTTCCAGGGGCCTATGGCTACACCTTC | CASSLVPGAYGYTF
. | TRBJ1-1 | TRBV20-1 | TRBD1 | 15 | TGCAGTGCTTACAAACAGGGGACTATGAACACTGAAGCTTTCTTT | CSAYKQGTMNTEAFF
few | TRBJ2-5 | TRBV15 | . | 16 | TGTGCCACCAGCAGAGATGGTGGGCCGACACCGGAGACCCAGTACTTC | CATSRDGGPTPETQYF
. | TRBJ2-1 | TRBV28 | . | 14 | TGTGCCAGCAGTTTCTCCGGGAGAGAGAATGAGCAGTTCTTC | CASSFSGRENEQFF
. | TRBJ1-2 | TRBV27 | TRBD1 | 16 | TGTGCCAGCAGTTTTGGGAGTTTTGGGACAGGGAGTAGCTACACCTTC | CASSFGSFGTGSSYTF
. | TRBJ1-1 | TRBV2 | . | 14 | TGTGCCAGCAGCACCCGAGCATGGAACACTGAAGCTTTCTTT | CASSTRAWNTEAFF
many | TRBJ2-1 | TRBV2 | TRBD1 | 16 | TGTGCCAGCACCCTGGGGACAGGGGACTCCTACAATGAGCAGTTCTTC | CASTLGTGDSYNEQFF
many | TRBJ2-7 | TRBV7-2 | . | 12 | TGTGCCAGCAGCTATGACAGCACCGAGCAGTACTTC | CASSYDSTEQYF
. | TRBJ2-5 | TRBV29-1 | TRBD2 | 16 | TGCAGCGTTCTCCTTAGGGACTACTCGGCCGCCTCGACCCAGTACTTC | CSVLLRDYSAASTQYF
. | TRBJ1-1 | TRBV6-1 | . | 14 | TGTGCCAGCAGTGCTCTACAAAGGGACACTGAAGCTTTCTTT | CASSALQRDTEAFF
few | TRBJ2-7 | TRBV2 | TRBD1 | 13 | TGTGCCAGCAGTGCCGAACAGGGGGCCCAGCAGTACTTC | CASSAEQGAQQYF
few | TRBJ2-2 | TRBV12-3/TRBV12-4 | TRBD1 | 16 | TGTGCCAGCAGTTTGGACAGGGGGCGAAACACCGGGGAGCTGTTTTTT | CASSLDRGRNTGELFF
. | TRBJ2-2 | TRBV11-2 | . | 15 | TGTGCCAGCAGCTTTCCCCGGACGGGCACCGGGGAGCTGTTTTTT | CASSFPRTGTGELFF
. | TRBJ2-7 | TRBV5-1 | . | 12 | TGCGCCAGCAGCTTATCCGGGAAACACCAGTACTTC | CASSLSGKHQYF
few | TRBJ2-4 | TRBV12-3/TRBV12-4 | . | 13 | TGTGCCAGCAGTGACGGCGGACGGAACATTCAGTACTTC | CASSDGGRNIQYF
many | TRBJ2-2 | TRBV29-1 | TRBD1 | 16 | TGCAGCGCAGAAACAGGGGTCGGAACGAACACCGGGGAGCTGTTTTTT | CSAETGVGTNTGELFF
many | TRBJ1-1 | TRBV18 | TRBD1 | 16 | TGTGCCAGCTCACCAGGCCGGACAGGGATGCACACTGAAGCTTTCTTT | CASSPGRTGMHTEAFF
. | TRBJ2-7 | TRBV7-8 | . | 14 | TGTGCCAGCAGCTTAAAGACAGCCGCCTCCGAGCAGTACTTC | CASSLKTAASEQYF
few | TRBJ1-4 | TRBV20-1 | . | 15 | TGCAGTGCTAGAGACGGCGGGGATGTCCGTGAAAAACTGTTTTTT | CSARDGGDVREKLFF
few | TRBJ1-1 | TRBV10-3 | . | 16 | TGTGCCACCGAGGGCCCAGGTGGTCGGCGGCACACTGAAGCTTTCTTT | CATEGPGGRRHTEAFF
few | TRBJ1-1 | TRBV29-1 | . | 14 | TGCAGCGTCATATATCAGGGGAGGAGTACTGAAGCTTTCTTT | CSVIYQGRSTEAFF
few | TRBJ1-1 | TRBV6-1 | . | 15 | TGTGCCAGCAGTGAATTTCGGGCCTTGAACACTGAAGCTTTCTTT | CASSEFRALNTEAFF
. | TRBJ2-1 | TRBV19 | . | 12 | TGTGCCAGTAGTATGGGGGTTCGTGAGCAGTTCTTC | CASSMGVREQFF
few | TRBJ1-1 | TRBV28 | TRBD1 | 13 | TGTGCCAGTTGGGACAGGGTAAACACTGAAGCTTTCTTT | CASWDRVNTEAFF
few | TRBJ1-2 | TRBV20-1 | . | 15 | TGCAGTGCAGAACTGCGGAGGGGAACCATCTATGGCTACACCTTC | CSAELRRGTIYGYTF
. | TRBJ2-1 | TRBV11-2 | TRBD2 | 15 | TGTGCCAGCACCCTGGGACTAGCGTTTCAGGATGAGCAGTTCTTC | CASTLGLAFQDEQFF
. | TRBJ2-5 | TRBV6-1 | . | 14 | TGTGCCAGCAGTAAAGGACAGTCCCAAGAGACCCAGTACTTC | CASSKGQSQETQYF
few | TRBJ2-3 | TRBV4-2 | . | 16 | TGTGCCAGCAGCCAAGTCCGGGACATTAGCACAGATACGCAGTATTTT | CASSQVRDISTDTQYF
. | TRBJ1-6 | TRBV14 | . | 15 | TGTGCCAGCAGCCAAGACCATACGGTGAATTCACCCCTCCACTTT | CASSQDHTVNSPLHF